This passage covers 15 T cell receptor beta chains from one sample sequenced in a study of Ad26.COV2.S vaccination and SARS-CoV-2 variants. Clones were read by immunoSEQ multiplex PCR, and TCRdb kept only the in-frame ones, dropping some. The data hold approximately 300,000 clones, with more than 70% observed a single time. The treatment here: 15 to 20 received Ad26.COV2.S at low or high dose, single or two shots; about 5 received placebo; per-sample allocation not given. Specimens were obtained on day 63 following the first vaccine or placebo injection. This specimen was peripheral blood, taken in a trial of Ad26.COV2.S vaccine versus placebo. All receptors come from a person aged 18-60 years who received the Ad26.COV2.S COVID-19 vaccine or a placebo.

DNA for the CDR3: TGTGCCAGCACCGATACCTCCGGGACAGGGCTGACGGAACACCTCTACGAGCAGTACTTC. It is translated as CASTDTSGTGLTEHLYEQYF. The genes are TRBV21-1 and TRBJ2-7; the table's TRBD1 call for D was not verified on the DNA. TRBV21-1 is listed as a pseudogene. CDR3 length equals 20 residues.

The chain recombines TRBV7-9 with TRBJ2-7; D remains unclear. V shed 3 bases and J shed 4 bases, with 10 bases lying between them. The germline V gene encodes CDR1 SEHNR and CDR2 FQNEAQ (reference sequence). This CDR3 has 13 residues. CDR3 in amino acids: CASSLVGNYEQYF. CDR3 sequence (DNA): TGTGCCAGCAGCTTGGTAGGGAATTACGAGCAGTACTTC. The whole variable domain, filled in from reference TRBV7-9 and TRBJ2-7, reads DTGVSQNPRHKITKRGQNVTFRCDPISEHNRLYWYRQTLGQGPEFLTYFQNEAQLEKSRLLSDRFSAERPKGSFSTLEIQRTEQGDSAMYLCASSLVGNYEQYFGPGTRLTVT.

This chain connects TRBV6-4 to TRBJ2-1; TRBD1 is a possible D gene (6 bases). Germline CDR1 MRHNA, CDR2 SNTAGT. The CDR3 runs to 11 residues. Trimming left V 6 bases short and J 9 bases short, with 9 bases between. In DNA form, the CDR3 reads TGTGCCAGCAGACAGGGAACTGAGCAGTTCTTC. Translated: CASRQGTEQFF.

V gene TRBV3-1 (or the pseudogene TRBV3-2) combines with J gene TRBJ2-7; the match to TRBD1 covers 8 bases. J lost 2 bases, V lost 4 bases, and 10 bases had no gene match. Looked up from germline, CDR1 is LGHDT and CDR2 is YNNKEL (reference sequence). The CDR3 runs 16 residues. The CDR3 DNA reads as TGTGCCAGCAGCCCCTCCTCCGGACAGGGCCCCTACGAGCAGTACTTC. It translates to CASSPSSGQGPYEQYF.

The rearrangement links TRBV19 to TRBJ1-1; D gene uncertain. This CDR3 is built from 11 residues. CDR1 is LNHDA, CDR2 SQIVND, per germline (reference sequence). The V end lost 4 bases, the J end lost 11 bases, and 11 bases lay between the germline ends. The DNA for the CDR3 is TGTGCCAGTAGTAAGGAGGTTAGGGCTTTCTTT. Its translation: CASSKEVRAFF.

The rearrangement links TRBV7-2 to TRBJ1-3, with D unclear. CDR3 size: 15 residues. V was clipped by 3 bases and J by 0 bases, with 9 bases between them. CDR1 is SGHTA, CDR2 FQGNSA, per germline. The CDR3 protein is CASSFDGSSGNTIYF. As DNA, the CDR3 is TGTGCCAGCAGCTTCGACGGCTCCTCTGGAAACACCATATATTTT.

The chain is built from TRBV29-1 and TRBJ2-7; 8 positions match TRBD1. The trim removed 6 bases at V and 7 bases at J, leaving 11 bases unmatched. CDR1 and CDR2 (germline): SQVTM, ANQGSEA. The CDR3 is 13 amino acids. CDR3 nucleotide sequence: TGCAGCGTGGGGCCTCAACAGGGGGTAGAGCAGTACTTC. Protein product: CSVGPQQGVEQYF.

This chain joins TRBV19 and TRBJ1-2; D is possibly TRBD1 (5 bases). The V end was cut by 4 bases, the J end by 0 bases, with 15 bases between. Germline V lookup: CDR1 LNHDA, CDR2 SQIVND (reference sequence). The CDR3 is 16 amino acids. The CDR3 loop is CASSSPQGPTNYGYTF. The DNA for the CDR3 is TGTGCCAGTAGTAGTCCCCAGGGCCCAACTAACTATGGCTACACCTTC.

In its sample, this clone was seen once. The CDR3 reads CASSRGTRSNQPQHF. The CDR3 DNA sequence: TGTGCCAGCTCAAGGGGGACTAGAAGCAATCAGCCCCAGCATTTT. This chain uses TRBV18 with TRBJ1-5; D might be TRBD1 (6 bases). Germline-derived CDR1 and CDR2 are KGHSH and LQKENI. Trimming left V 5 bases short and J 1 base short, with 12 bases between. The CDR3 totals 15 residues.

The chain uses TRBV29-1 and TRBJ1-2; D unresolved. Germline V gene data show CDR1 as SQVTM and CDR2 as ANQGSEA. The germline V and J ends were trimmed by 0 bases and 3 bases, with 5 bases remaining between them. CDR3 length equals 12 residues. This CDR3 is CSVEDGDYGYTF. Written as DNA, the CDR3 is TGCAGCGTTGAAGATGGGGACTATGGCTACACCTTC. Drawing the rest from reference TRBV29-1 and TRBJ1-2, the complete variable domain is SAVISQKPSRDICQRGTSLTIQCQVDSQVTMMFWYRQQPGQSLTLIATANQGSEATYESGFVIDKFPISRPNLTFSTLTVSNMSPEDSSIYLCSVEDGDYGYTFGSGTRLTVV.

CDR3 sequence (DNA): TGTGCCTGGAGTCTTGAGACAGGGAGGAACACTGAAGCTTTCTTT. This gives the protein CAWSLETGRNTEAFF. The chain employs TRBV30 and TRBJ1-1, with 7 bases lining up with TRBD1. CDR3 length: 15 residues. V dropped 2 bases and J dropped 1; count of bases not matched to a gene: 7. Germline CDR1 GTSNPN, CDR2 SVGIG (reference sequence).

V gene TRBV13 combines with J gene TRBJ2-5; unclear D gene. Between the trimmed V and J ends, which lost 5 bases and 0 bases, there was a span of 1 base. Germline V gene sequence: CDR1 PRHDT, CDR2 FYEKMQ (reference sequence). The CDR3 is 11 amino acids. CDR3 nucleotides: TGTGCCAGCAGCAACCAAGAGACCCAGTACTTC. It specifies CASSNQETQYF.

This rearrangement joins TRBV5-6 to TRBJ2-7; TRBD2 agrees at 9 bases. Trimming removed 4 bases from V and 2 bases from J; junction bases left unmatched: 10. The CDR3 runs to 16 residues. Looked up from germline, CDR1 is SGHDT and CDR2 is YYEEEE. The CDR3 protein is CASSPTAKRGAYEQYF. CDR3 in DNA: TGTGCCAGCAGCCCGACGGCTAAGCGGGGGGCCTACGAGCAGTACTTC. Full variable domain (outside the CDR3, taken from reference TRBV5-6 and TRBJ2-7): DAGVTQSPTHLIKTRGQQVTLRCSPKSGHDTVSWYQQALGQGPQFIFQYYEEEERQRGNFPDRFSGHQFPNYSSELNVNALLLGDSALYLCASSPTAKRGAYEQYFGPGTRLTVT.

The chain uses TRBV5-1 and TRBJ1-1; possible D gene TRBD1, 5 bases. This CDR3 has 14 residues. The V end was cut by 4 bases, the J end by 1 base, with 11 bases between. Germline CDR1 reads SGHRS; CDR2 reads YFSETQ. CDR3 sequence: CASSLEGRNTEAFF. The CDR3 coding sequence is TGCGCCAGCAGCCTCGAGGGGAGGAACACTGAAGCTTTCTTT.

J is TRBJ1-2 and V is TRBV9; 8 nucleotides line up with TRBD1. With 2 bases clipped from V and 2 bases from J, the junction kept 17 bases outside the gene matches. The CDR3 totals 19 residues. In germline, CDR1 is SGDLS, CDR2 YYNGEE. CDR3 sequence: CASSVPSGRGHGENYGYTF. In DNA, the CDR3 is TGTGCCAGCAGCGTCCCTTCGGGCAGGGGGCATGGAGAAAACTATGGCTACACCTTC.